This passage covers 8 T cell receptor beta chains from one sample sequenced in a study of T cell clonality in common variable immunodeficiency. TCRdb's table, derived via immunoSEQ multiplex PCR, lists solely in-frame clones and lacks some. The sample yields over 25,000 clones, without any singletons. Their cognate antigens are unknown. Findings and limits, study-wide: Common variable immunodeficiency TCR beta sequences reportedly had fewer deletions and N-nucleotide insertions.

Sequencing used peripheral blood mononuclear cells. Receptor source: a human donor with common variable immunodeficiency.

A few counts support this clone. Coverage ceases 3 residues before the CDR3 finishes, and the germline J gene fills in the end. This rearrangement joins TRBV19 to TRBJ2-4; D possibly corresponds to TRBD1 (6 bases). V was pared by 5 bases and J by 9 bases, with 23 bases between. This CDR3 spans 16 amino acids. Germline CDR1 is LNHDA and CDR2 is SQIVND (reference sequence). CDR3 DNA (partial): TGTGCCAGTAGTCCCCCCCGGGGACCCCGAGGGGGCATT. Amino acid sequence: CASSPPRGPRGGI. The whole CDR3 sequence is CASSPPRGPRGGIQYF.

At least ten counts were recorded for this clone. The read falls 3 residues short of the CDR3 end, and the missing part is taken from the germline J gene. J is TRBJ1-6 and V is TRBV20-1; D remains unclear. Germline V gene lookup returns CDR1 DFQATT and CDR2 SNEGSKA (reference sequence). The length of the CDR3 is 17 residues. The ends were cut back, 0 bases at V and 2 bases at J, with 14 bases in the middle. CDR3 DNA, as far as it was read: TGCAGTGCTAGAGATCCCCAAGAGCCAACCTATAATTCACCC. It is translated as CSARDPQEPTYNSP. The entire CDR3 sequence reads CSARDPQEPTYNSPLHF.

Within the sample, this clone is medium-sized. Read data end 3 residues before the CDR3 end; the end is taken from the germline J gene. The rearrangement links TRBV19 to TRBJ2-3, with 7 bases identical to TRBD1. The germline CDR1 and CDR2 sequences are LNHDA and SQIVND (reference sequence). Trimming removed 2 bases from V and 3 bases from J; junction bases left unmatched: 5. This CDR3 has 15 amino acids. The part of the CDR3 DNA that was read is TGTGCCAGTAGTATACAGGGGGAGCTTACAGATACG. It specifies CASSIQGELTDT. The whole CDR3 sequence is CASSIQGELTDTQYF.

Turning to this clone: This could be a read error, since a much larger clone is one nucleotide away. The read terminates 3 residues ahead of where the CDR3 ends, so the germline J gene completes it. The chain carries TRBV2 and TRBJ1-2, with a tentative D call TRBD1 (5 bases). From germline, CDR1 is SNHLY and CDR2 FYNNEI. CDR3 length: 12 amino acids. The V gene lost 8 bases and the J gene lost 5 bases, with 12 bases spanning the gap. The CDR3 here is CASGGAEYGYTF. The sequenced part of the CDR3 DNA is TGTGCCAGCGGCGGGGCAGAGTATGGC.

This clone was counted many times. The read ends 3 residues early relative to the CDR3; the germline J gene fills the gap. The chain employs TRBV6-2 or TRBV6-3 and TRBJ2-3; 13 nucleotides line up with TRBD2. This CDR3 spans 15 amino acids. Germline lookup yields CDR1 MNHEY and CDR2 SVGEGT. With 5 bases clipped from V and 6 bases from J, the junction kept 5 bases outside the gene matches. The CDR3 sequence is CASSNGLAGVDTQYF. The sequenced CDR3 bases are TGTGCCAGCAGTAACGGACTAGCGGGGGTGGATACG.

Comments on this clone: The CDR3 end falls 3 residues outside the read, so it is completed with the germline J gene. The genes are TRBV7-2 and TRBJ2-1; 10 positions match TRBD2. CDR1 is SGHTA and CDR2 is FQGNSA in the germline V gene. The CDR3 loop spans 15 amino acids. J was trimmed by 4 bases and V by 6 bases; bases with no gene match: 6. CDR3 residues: CASRPLAGAYNEQFF. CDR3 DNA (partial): TGTGCCAGCAGGCCCCTAGCGGGGGCGTACAATGAG.

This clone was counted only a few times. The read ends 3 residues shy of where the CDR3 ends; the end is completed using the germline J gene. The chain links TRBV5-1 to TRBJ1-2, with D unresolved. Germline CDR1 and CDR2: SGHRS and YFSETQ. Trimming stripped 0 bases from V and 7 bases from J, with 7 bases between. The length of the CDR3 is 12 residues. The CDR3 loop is CASSLGAGGYTF. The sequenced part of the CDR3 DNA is TGCGCCAGCAGCTTGGGCGCTGGTGGC.

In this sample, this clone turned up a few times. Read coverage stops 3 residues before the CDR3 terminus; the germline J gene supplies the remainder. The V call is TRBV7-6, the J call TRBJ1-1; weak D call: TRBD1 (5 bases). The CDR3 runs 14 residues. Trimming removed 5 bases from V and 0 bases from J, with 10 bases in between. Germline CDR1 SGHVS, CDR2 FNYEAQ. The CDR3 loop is CASSPDMLNTEAFF. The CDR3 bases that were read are TGTGCCAGCAGCCCGGACATGTTGAACACTGAA.